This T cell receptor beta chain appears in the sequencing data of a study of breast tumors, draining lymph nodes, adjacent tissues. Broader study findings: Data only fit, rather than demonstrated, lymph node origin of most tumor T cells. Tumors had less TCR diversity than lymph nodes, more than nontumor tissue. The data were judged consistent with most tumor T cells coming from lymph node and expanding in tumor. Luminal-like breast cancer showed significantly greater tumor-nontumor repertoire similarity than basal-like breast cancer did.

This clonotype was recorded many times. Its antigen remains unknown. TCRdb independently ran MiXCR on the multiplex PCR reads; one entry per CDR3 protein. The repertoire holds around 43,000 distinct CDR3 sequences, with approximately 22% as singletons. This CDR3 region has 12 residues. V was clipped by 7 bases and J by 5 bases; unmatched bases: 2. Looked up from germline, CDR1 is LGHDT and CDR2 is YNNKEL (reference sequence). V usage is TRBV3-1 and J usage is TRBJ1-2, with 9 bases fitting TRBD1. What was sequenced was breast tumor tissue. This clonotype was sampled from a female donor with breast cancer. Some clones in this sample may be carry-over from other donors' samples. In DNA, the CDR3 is TGTGCCAGCACGACAGGGGGGTATGGCTACACCTTC. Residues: CASTTGGYGYTF.